This is a list of T cell receptor beta chains from one sample in a study of T cells in Graves' hyperthyroidism and ophthalmopathy. TCRdb processed the multiplex PCR reads anew with MiXCR; each CDR3 protein has one entry. The data show approximately 520,000 distinct CDR3 sequences, approximately 25% seen once. Specimen: blood. The receptors here all came from a young woman with Graves' ophthalmopathy. CDR3s include the opening cysteine and the closing phenylalanine or tryptophan. Fields, in order: CDR3 DNA, CDR3 protein, clone size, J gene, D gene, CDR3 length, V gene. A D gene is named only where the DNA matches it firmly. Where a row states a size, it is once, few, many or the class of an expanded clone; other rows omit it.

DNA: TGCGCCAGCAGCTTCCCTCAGGACTATGGGGCTGGGGCCAACGTCCTGACTTTC
CDR3: CASSFPQDYGAGANVLTF
size: NA
J: TRBJ2-6
D: NA
length: 18
V: TRBV5-1

DNA: TGTGCCAGCAGTTCCAGCTACCAGGACGGCTACTCTGGGGCCAACGTCCTGACTTTC
CDR3: CASSSSYQDGYSGANVLTF
size: many
J: TRBJ2-6
D: NA
length: 19
V: TRBV12-3/TRBV12-4

DNA: TGCAGTGCTTACAAGGACAGGGCGTCTTCACCCCTCCACTTT
CDR3: CSAYKDRASSPLHF
size: many
J: TRBJ1-6
D: TRBD1
length: 14
V: TRBV20-1

DNA: TGTGCCAGCAGCTTAGGGCAGTTGAGTCAGCCCCAGCATTTT
CDR3: CASSLGQLSQPQHF
size: NA
J: TRBJ1-5
D: NA
length: 14
V: TRBV5-6

DNA: TGTGCCAGCAGCCAAGTGACAGGCAGTGGCTACACCTTC
CDR3: CASSQVTGSGYTF
size: NA
J: TRBJ1-2
D: NA
length: 13
V: TRBV3-1

DNA: TGTGCCAGCAGTCGCACCCTCTCTAGCACCGGGGAGCTGTTTTTT
CDR3: CASSRTLSSTGELFF
size: many
J: TRBJ2-2
D: NA
length: 15
V: TRBV12-3/TRBV12-4

DNA: TGCAGTGCGAACGAACAGCGCGACCATGGCTACACCTTC
CDR3: CSANEQRDHGYTF
size: many
J: TRBJ1-2
D: NA
length: 13
V: TRBV20-1

DNA: TGTGCCAGCAGTAAACAGGGGCTGAAGATTGAAGCTTTCTTT
CDR3: CASSKQGLKIEAFF
size: NA
J: TRBJ1-1
D: TRBD1
length: 14
V: TRBV6-1

DNA: TGTGCCAGCAGTTTCGAGGGCGAGGGGACCCAGTACTTC
CDR3: CASSFEGEGTQYF
size: many
J: TRBJ2-5
D: NA
length: 13
V: TRBV12-3/TRBV12-4

DNA: TGTGCCAGCAGCTTAGACCCCATCAAAGCTTTCTTT
CDR3: CASSLDPIKAFF
size: few
J: TRBJ1-1
D: NA
length: 12
V: TRBV7-2

DNA: TGTGCCAGCAGCCCGAGAGTCGGGGCGGGGGTTAGCTCCTACGAGCAGTACTTC
CDR3: CASSPRVGAGVSSYEQYF
size: NA
J: TRBJ2-7
D: TRBD2
length: 18
V: TRBV11-1

DNA: TGCGCCAGCAGCACCCAGGGGACTTTCAACGAGCAGTACTTC
CDR3: CASSTQGTFNEQYF
size: many
J: TRBJ2-7
D: NA
length: 14
V: TRBV5-1

DNA: TGTGCCATCAGTGAGAGGGACCCTGCGGAGACCCAGTACTTC
CDR3: CAISERDPAETQYF
size: many
J: TRBJ2-5
D: NA
length: 14
V: TRBV10-3

DNA: TGTGCCAGCAGTTCCACACCTAACACTGAAGCTTTCTTT
CDR3: CASSSTPNTEAFF
size: many
J: TRBJ1-1
D: NA
length: 13
V: TRBV27

DNA: TGCAGTGCTAGGGAGACTGTGAGCTATGGCTACACCTTC
CDR3: CSARETVSYGYTF
size: many
J: TRBJ1-2
D: NA
length: 13
V: TRBV20-1

DNA: TGTGCCAGCAGTTATGGGACAGGGGCCCTCTATGGCTACACCTTC
CDR3: CASSYGTGALYGYTF
size: NA
J: TRBJ1-2
D: TRBD1
length: 15
V: TRBV6-5

DNA: TGTGCCAGCAGTTACCCCCGTGGGACGAACACCGGGGAGCTGTTTTTT
CDR3: CASSYPRGTNTGELFF
size: NA
J: TRBJ2-2
D: NA
length: 16
V: TRBV12-3/TRBV12-4

DNA: TGTGCCAGCAGAGGGACAAGGGATTCACCCCTCCACTTT
CDR3: CASRGTRDSPLHF
size: once
J: TRBJ1-6
D: NA
length: 13
V: TRBV6-2/TRBV6-3

DNA: TGTGCCAGCAGCTTCGGTCGACAGGGTCATGGCTACACCTTC
CDR3: CASSFGRQGHGYTF
size: NA
J: TRBJ1-2
D: TRBD1
length: 14
V: TRBV6-1

DNA: TGTGCCAGCAGTGATTGGGGGACAGTCTACGAGCAGTACTTC
CDR3: CASSDWGTVYEQYF
size: many
J: TRBJ2-7
D: TRBD1
length: 14
V: TRBV25-1

DNA: TGCGCCAGCAGCCAGGGACGGCAGACTGGGAATGGCTACACCTTC
CDR3: CASSQGRQTGNGYTF
size: many
J: TRBJ1-2
D: NA
length: 15
V: TRBV4-3

DNA: TGTGCCAGCAGTTTGGGGGGGGAAAATCAGCCCCAGCATTTT
CDR3: CASSLGGENQPQHF
size: many
J: TRBJ1-5
D: NA
length: 14
V: TRBV27

DNA: TGTGCCAGCAGTCAACCCATATCATACAGGGTCTGGGATAGCAATCAGCCCCAGCATTTT
CDR3: CASSQPISYRVWDSNQPQHF
size: NA
J: TRBJ1-5
D: NA
length: 20
V: TRBV25-1

DNA: TGTGCCAGCAGCTTGGGCCCCCAGGGTCAATCGCGTGGCTACACCTTC
CDR3: CASSLGPQGQSRGYTF
size: many
J: TRBJ1-2
D: NA
length: 16
V: TRBV5-6

DNA: TGTGCCAGCAGTTACCATCCTCGGGCAGCCAAAATCAACTATGGCTACACCTTC
CDR3: CASSYHPRAAKINYGYTF
size: NA
J: TRBJ1-2
D: NA
length: 18
V: TRBV6-2/TRBV6-3

DNA: TGTGCCAGCAGCTTAAACCCTCGGACTTTAGCCACCGGGGAGCTGTTTTTT
CDR3: CASSLNPRTLATGELFF
size: NA
J: TRBJ2-2
D: NA
length: 17
V: TRBV7-3

DNA: TGCGGCACTGGACCCTCTGGAAACACCATATATTTT
CDR3: CGTGPSGNTIYF
size: many
J: TRBJ1-3
D: NA
length: 12
V: TRBV29-1

DNA: TGCAGTGCTAGAGTAGGGGGGCAGGGCACCGGGGAGCTGTTTTTT
CDR3: CSARVGGQGTGELFF
size: many
J: TRBJ2-2
D: NA
length: 15
V: TRBV20-1

DNA: TGTGCCAGCTCGTCCACAGACGGCTCTGGAAACACCATATATTTT
CDR3: CASSSTDGSGNTIYF
size: many
J: TRBJ1-3
D: NA
length: 15
V: TRBV18

DNA: TGTGCCAGCAGCCCCCGGGGGGGTGAGGAGCAGTACTTC
CDR3: CASSPRGGEEQYF
size: many
J: TRBJ2-7
D: TRBD2
length: 13
V: TRBV6-1

DNA: TGTGCCAGCAGACATAAACAGGGGCCTGAAGCTTTCTTT
CDR3: CASRHKQGPEAFF
size: many
J: TRBJ1-1
D: TRBD1
length: 13
V: TRBV7-9

DNA: TGTGCCAGCCGGACTTTATCCACAGATACGCAGTATTTT
CDR3: CASRTLSTDTQYF
size: NA
J: TRBJ2-3
D: NA
length: 13
V: TRBV6-1

DNA: TGTGCCTGGAGTGTAACGGCTAGCGGGGCCCACGAGCAGTACTTC
CDR3: CAWSVTASGAHEQYF
size: many
J: TRBJ2-7
D: TRBD2
length: 15
V: TRBV30

DNA: TGTGCCAGCAGCCAGGGGCTCCTAGCTAACACCGGGGAGCTGTTTTTT
CDR3: CASSQGLLANTGELFF
size: few
J: TRBJ2-2
D: NA
length: 16
V: TRBV11-2

DNA: TGTGCCAGCAGTTACGCGACAGGGGGCACCGGGGAGCTGTTTTTT
CDR3: CASSYATGGTGELFF
size: few
J: TRBJ2-2
D: TRBD1
length: 15
V: TRBV27

DNA: TGTGCCAGCAGTATAGCGGGATCCCTGGTAGGGACCCAGTACTTC
CDR3: CASSIAGSLVGTQYF
size: many
J: TRBJ2-5
D: TRBD2
length: 15
V: TRBV12-3/TRBV12-4

DNA: TGCGCCAGCGTTAGCCAGAATGAAGCTTTCTTT
CDR3: CASVSQNEAFF
size: many
J: TRBJ1-1
D: NA
length: 11
V: TRBV10-1

DNA: TGTGCCAGCAGCCACCAAAAACCGGGACAGGCAAACTATGGCTACACCTTC
CDR3: CASSHQKPGQANYGYTF
size: NA
J: TRBJ1-2
D: TRBD1
length: 17
V: TRBV6-1